This entry lists 9 T cell receptor beta chains sequenced from one sample in a study of OX40 agonist ivuxolimab in advanced cancers. Generated by immunoSEQ multiplex PCR, the TCRdb table keeps only in-frame clones and is missing some. The table lists 45,000 to 55,000 clones, nearly 85% of them singletons. Source: CD4+ or CD8+ T cells sorted from blood, taken in a trial of the OX40 agonist ivuxolimab. The source of these receptors is an adult with an advanced solid tumor such as melanoma, head and neck, liver or kidney cancer.

The CDR3 bases are TGTGCCAGCAGTTTGACCGGGGGGGCCTTGGAGACCCAGTACTTC. It codes for CASSLTGGALETQYF. The chain couples TRBV27 to TRBJ2-5; 8 bases are shared with TRBD2. The germline gives CDR1 MNHEY, CDR2 SMNVEV (reference sequence). V lost 3 bases to trimming and J lost 5 bases; unmatched junction nucleotides: 8. CDR3 size: 15 residues.

V and J are TRBV6-6 and TRBJ1-2; D remains unclear. Germline V lookup: CDR1 MNHNY, CDR2 SVGAGI (reference sequence). The germline V and J ends were trimmed by 0 bases and 2 bases, with 4 bases remaining between them. This CDR3 region has 13 residues. Here the CDR3 DNA reads TGTGCCAGCAGTTACTCGGAGAACTATGGCTACACCTTC. Amino acid sequence: CASSYSENYGYTF.

The chain joins TRBV6-1 to TRBJ1-1; 7 bases match TRBD1. Trimming took 5 bases from V and 1 from J; bases not matched to a gene: 7. Germline assignment: CDR1 MNHNS and CDR2 SASEGT. The CDR3 totals 15 residues. The CDR3 is CASSTGQVKNTEAFF. CDR3 bases: TGTGCCAGCAGTACTGGACAGGTAAAGAACACTGAAGCTTTCTTT.

This clone was observed a few times. CDR3 bases: TGCGCCAGCAGCTTGGTAACAGGCTCTAATGAAAAACTGTTTTTT. This sequence encodes CASSLVTGSNEKLFF. This chain uses TRBV5-1 with TRBJ1-4, with D maybe TRBD1 (5 bases). Trimming took 0 bases from V and 3 from J, leaving 9 bases between them. The V gene's germline CDR1 is SGHRS and CDR2 YFSETQ. CDR3 length equals 15 residues.

The chain recombines TRBV19 with TRBJ2-3; perhaps TRBD2 as D (6 bases). Germline V gene lookup returns CDR1 LNHDA and CDR2 SQIVND (reference sequence). V lost 7 bases and J lost 7, with 12 bases in between. This CDR3 spans 12 amino acids. The CDR3, as DNA: TGTGCCAGTACAGCTCGGGGGAATACGCAGTATTTT. Amino acid sequence: CASTARGNTQYF.

The chain has TRBV30 and TRBJ1-4; D uncertain. CDR1 is GTSNPN and CDR2 is SVGIG in the germline V gene (reference sequence). The V and J ends lost 3 bases and 2 bases respectively, with 16 bases between them. The CDR3 loop spans 16 amino acids. The CDR3: CAWSPKGSGTNEKLFF. DNA for the CDR3: TGTGCCTGGAGCCCGAAGGGAAGTGGGACTAATGAAAAACTGTTTTTT.

The genes are TRBV7-2 and TRBJ2-3; weak D call: TRBD2 (5 bases). V was clipped by 2 bases and J by 6 bases, with 18 bases between them. The CDR3 is 16 amino acids. Germline CDR1 reads SGHTA; CDR2 reads FQGNSA. CDR3: CASSLNPGGFWDTQYF. The CDR3 DNA sequence: TGTGCCAGCAGCTTAAACCCCGGCGGGTTTTGGGATACGCAGTATTTT.

The chain couples TRBV4-3 to TRBJ2-7; maybe TRBD2 (6 bases). CDR3 size: 16 residues. With 2 bases removed from V and 2 bases from J, the gap between germline ends came to 16 bases. The germline V gene encodes CDR1 LGHNA and CDR2 YSLEER. The CDR3 loop reads CASSQTGTGGAYEQYF. The CDR3, as DNA: TGCGCCAGCAGCCAAACTGGGACCGGGGGAGCCTACGAGCAGTACTTC.

This clone was observed a handful of times. The chain joins TRBV19 to TRBJ2-2; D is perhaps TRBD1 (7 bases). The germline gives CDR1 LNHDA, CDR2 SQIVND (reference sequence). The length of the CDR3 is 15 residues. The V gene lost 4 bases and the J gene lost 1 base, with 10 bases spanning the gap. CDR3 protein: CASSRQGGNTGELFF. Here the CDR3 DNA reads TGTGCCAGTAGTAGACAGGGAGGGAACACCGGGGAGCTGTTTTTT.